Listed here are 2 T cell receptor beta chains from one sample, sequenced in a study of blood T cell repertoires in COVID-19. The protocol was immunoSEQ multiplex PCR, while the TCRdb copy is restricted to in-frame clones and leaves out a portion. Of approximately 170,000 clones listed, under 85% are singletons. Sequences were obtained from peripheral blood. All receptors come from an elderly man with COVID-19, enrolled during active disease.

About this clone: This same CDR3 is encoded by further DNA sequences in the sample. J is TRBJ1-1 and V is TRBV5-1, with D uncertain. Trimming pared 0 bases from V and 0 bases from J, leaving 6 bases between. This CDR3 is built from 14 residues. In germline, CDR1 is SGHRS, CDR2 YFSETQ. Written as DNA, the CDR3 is TGCGCCAGCAGCTTGGGGGCCGTGAACACTGAAGCTTTCTTT. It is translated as CASSLGAVNTEAFF.

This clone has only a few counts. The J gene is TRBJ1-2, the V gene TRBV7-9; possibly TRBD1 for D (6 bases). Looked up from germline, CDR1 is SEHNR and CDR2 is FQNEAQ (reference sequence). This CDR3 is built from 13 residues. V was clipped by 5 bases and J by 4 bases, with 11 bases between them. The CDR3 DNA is TGTGCCAGCAGCCCCTCGGACAGCTATGGCTACACCTTC. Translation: CASSPSDSYGYTF.